At least ten counts were recorded for the clone carrying this T cell receptor (beta chain). Its specificity is unknown. The record originates from a study of CD8 T cells in ankylosing spondylitis. Findings and caveats of the study: What seemed typical of ankylosing spondylitis blood was a TCR beta motif built from fewer than ten highly homologous variants.

Using its own MiXCR run on the 5' RACE reads, TCRdb lists one record per CDR3 protein. The data hold about 240,000 distinct CDR3 sequences, with about 10% observed a single time. Sequencing was carried out using blood, either unsorted or a sorted T cell fraction (not recorded which). This TCR derives from a male donor with ankylosing spondylitis or in good health (not recorded which).

The CDR3 DNA sequence: TGTGCCAGCAGTTTATCAGCAGGGTGGGACACTGAAGCTTTCTTT. Its translation is CASSLSAGWDTEAFF. This chain joins TRBV12-3 or TRBV12-4 and TRBJ1-1; a weak D match, TRBD1 (5 bases). V lost 2 bases and J 3 bases, leaving 13 bases between the germline ends. The CDR3 consists of 15 residues.